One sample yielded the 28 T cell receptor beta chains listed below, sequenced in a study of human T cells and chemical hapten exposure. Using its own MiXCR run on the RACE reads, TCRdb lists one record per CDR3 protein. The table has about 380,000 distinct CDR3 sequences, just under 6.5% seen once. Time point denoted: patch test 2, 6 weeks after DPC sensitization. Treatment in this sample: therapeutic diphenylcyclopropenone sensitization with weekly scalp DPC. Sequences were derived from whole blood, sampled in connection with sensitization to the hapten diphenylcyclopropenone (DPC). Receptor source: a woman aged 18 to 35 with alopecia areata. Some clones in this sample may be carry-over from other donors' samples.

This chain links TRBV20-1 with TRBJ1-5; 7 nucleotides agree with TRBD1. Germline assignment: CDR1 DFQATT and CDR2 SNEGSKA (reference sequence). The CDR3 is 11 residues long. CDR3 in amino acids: CSVGGAQPQHF. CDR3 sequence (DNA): TGCAGCGTAGGGGGCGCTCAGCCCCAGCATTTT.

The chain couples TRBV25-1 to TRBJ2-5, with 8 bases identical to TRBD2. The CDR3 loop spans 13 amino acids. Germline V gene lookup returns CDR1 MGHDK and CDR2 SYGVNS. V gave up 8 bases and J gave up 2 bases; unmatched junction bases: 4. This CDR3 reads CASEIAGQETQYF. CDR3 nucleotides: TGTGCCAGCGAGATAGCGGGGCAAGAGACCCAGTACTTC. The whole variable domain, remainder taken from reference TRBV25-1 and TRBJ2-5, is EADIYQTPRYLVIGTGKKITLECSQTMGHDKMYWYQQDPGMELHLIHYSYGVNSTEKGDLSSESTVSRIRTEHFPLTLESARPSHTSQYLCASEIAGQETQYFGPGTRLLVL.

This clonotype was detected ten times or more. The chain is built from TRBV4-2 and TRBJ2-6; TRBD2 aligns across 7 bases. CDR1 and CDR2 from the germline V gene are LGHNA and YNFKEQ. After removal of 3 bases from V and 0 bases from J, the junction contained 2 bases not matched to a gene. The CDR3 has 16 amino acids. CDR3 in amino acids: CASSQGGGSGANVLTF. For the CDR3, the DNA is TGTGCCAGCAGCCAGGGCGGGGGCTCTGGGGCCAACGTCCTGACTTTC.

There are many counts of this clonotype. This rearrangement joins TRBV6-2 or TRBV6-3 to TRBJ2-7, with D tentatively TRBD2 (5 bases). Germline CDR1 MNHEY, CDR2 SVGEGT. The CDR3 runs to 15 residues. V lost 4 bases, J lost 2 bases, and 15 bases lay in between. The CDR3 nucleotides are TGTGCCAGCAGTTCCCTTACGGGGAATCCCTACGAGCAGTACTTC. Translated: CASSSLTGNPYEQYF.

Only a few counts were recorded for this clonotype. The CDR3 DNA reads TGTGCCAGCAGCCAAGATCGGCAGCCATACAATGAGCAGTTCTTC. Its protein is CASSQDRQPYNEQFF. The gene calls are TRBV4-2 and TRBJ2-1, with unresolved D. V lost 0 bases to trimming and J lost 4 bases, with 10 bases between them. Germline CDR1 is LGHNA and CDR2 is YNFKEQ. The CDR3 totals 15 residues.

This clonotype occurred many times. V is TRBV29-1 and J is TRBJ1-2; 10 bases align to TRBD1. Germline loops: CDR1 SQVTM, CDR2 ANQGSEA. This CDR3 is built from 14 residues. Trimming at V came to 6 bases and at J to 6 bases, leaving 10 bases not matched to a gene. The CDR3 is CSVLGDRGTDGYTF. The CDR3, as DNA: TGCAGCGTCCTAGGGGACAGGGGTACAGATGGCTACACCTTC.

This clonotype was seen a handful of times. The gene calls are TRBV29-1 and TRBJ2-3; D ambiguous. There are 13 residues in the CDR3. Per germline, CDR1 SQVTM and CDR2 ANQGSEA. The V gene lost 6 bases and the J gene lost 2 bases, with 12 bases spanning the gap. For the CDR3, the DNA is TGCAGCGTGTCGCACGGAGACACAGATACGCAGTATTTT. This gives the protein CSVSHGDTDTQYF.

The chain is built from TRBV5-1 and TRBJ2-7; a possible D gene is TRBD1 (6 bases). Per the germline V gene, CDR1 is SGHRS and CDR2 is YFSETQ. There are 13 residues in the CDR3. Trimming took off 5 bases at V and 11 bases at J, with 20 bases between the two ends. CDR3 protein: CASRYTQGVEEYF. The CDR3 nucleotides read TGCGCCAGCAGATACACACAGGGAGTCGAAGAGTACTTC.

In DNA, the CDR3 is TGTGCCAGCAACCCACAGGGGACCCAAGAGACCCAGTACTTC. This codes for CASNPQGTQETQYF. The V gene is TRBV6-4, the J gene TRBJ2-5, with TRBD1 identical over 7 bases. Trimming cost V 7 bases and J 1 base; bases outside gene matches: 6. The CDR3 has 14 residues. Germline V gene sequence: CDR1 MRHNA, CDR2 SNTAGT.

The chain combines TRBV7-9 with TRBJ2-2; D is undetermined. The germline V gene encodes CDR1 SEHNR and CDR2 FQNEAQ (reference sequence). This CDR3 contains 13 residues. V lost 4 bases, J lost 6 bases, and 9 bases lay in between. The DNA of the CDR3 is TGTGCCAGCAGCTCTAGTGAGGCCGGGGAGCTGTTTTTT. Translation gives CASSSSEAGELFF.

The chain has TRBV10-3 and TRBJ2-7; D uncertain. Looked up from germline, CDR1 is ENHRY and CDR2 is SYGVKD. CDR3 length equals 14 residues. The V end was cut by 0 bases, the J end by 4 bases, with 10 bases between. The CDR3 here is CAISESGRIYEQYF. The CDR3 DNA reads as TGTGCCATCAGTGAGTCGGGTAGGATATACGAGCAGTACTTC.

CDR3 loop: CASSFDPGNTGELFF. DNA for the CDR3: TGTGCCAGCAGTTTTGACCCAGGGAACACCGGGGAGCTGTTTTTT. J is TRBJ2-2 and V is TRBV6-6, with D uncertain. The V and J ends lost 4 bases and 1 base respectively, with 10 bases between them. Germline values: CDR1 MNHNY, CDR2 SVGAGI (reference sequence). The CDR3 runs 15 residues.

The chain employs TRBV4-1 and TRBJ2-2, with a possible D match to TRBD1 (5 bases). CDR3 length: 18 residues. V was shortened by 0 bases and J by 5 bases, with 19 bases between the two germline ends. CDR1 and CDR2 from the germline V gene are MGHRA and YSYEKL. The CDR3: CASSQDLVAKGRTGELFF. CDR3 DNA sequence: TGCGCCAGCAGCCAAGATCTAGTCGCCAAGGGGCGGACCGGGGAGCTGTTTTTT.

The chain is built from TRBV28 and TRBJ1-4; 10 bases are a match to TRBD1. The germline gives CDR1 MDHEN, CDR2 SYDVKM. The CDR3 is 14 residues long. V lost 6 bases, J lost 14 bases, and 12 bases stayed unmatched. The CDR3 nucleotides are TGTGCCAGCAGGAAGCCGGGACAGGGGCCGCGGCTGTTTTTT. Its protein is CASRKPGQGPRLFF.

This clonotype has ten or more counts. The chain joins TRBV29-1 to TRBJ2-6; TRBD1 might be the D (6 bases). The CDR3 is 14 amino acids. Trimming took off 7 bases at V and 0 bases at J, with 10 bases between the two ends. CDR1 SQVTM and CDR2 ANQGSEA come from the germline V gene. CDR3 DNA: TGCAGCGCCGGACAGTCCTCTGGGGCCAACGTCCTGACTTTC. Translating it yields CSAGQSSGANVLTF. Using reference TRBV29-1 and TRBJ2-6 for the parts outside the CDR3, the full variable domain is SAVISQKPSRDICQRGTSLTIQCQVDSQVTMMFWYRQQPGQSLTLIATANQGSEATYESGFVIDKFPISRPNLTFSTLTVSNMSPEDSSIYLCSAGQSSGANVLTFGAGSRLTVL.

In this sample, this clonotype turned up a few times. CDR3: CSVESGGRETQYF. The CDR3, as DNA: TGCAGCGTTGAATCGGGGGGCCGCGAGACCCAGTACTTC. The J gene is TRBJ2-5, the V gene TRBV29-1; D perhaps matches TRBD2 (7 bases). Trimming removed 2 bases at V and 5 bases at J, with 12 bases between. CDR1 and CDR2 from the germline V gene are SQVTM and ANQGSEA. The CDR3 length is 13 residues.

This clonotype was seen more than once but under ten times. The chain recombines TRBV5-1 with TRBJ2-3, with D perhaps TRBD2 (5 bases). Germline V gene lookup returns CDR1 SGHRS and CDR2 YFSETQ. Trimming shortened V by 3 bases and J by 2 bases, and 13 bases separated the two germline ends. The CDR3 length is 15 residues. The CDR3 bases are TGCGCCAGCAGCTCCGAGCGGCTGGTCACAGATACGCAGTATTTT. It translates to CASSSERLVTDTQYF. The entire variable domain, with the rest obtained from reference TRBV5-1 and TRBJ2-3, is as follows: KAGVTQTPRYLIKTRGQQVTLSCSPISGHRSVSWYQQTPGQGLQFLFEYFSETQRNKGNFPGRFSGRQFSNSRSEMNVSTLELGDSALYLCASSSERLVTDTQYFGPGTRLTVL.

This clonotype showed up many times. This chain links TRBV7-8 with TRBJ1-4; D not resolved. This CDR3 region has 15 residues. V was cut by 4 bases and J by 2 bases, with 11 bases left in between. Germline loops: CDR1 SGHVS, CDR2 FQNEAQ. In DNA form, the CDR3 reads TGTGCCAGCAGCTATAACGGAGGGACTAATGAAAAACTGTTTTTT. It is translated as CASSYNGGTNEKLFF.

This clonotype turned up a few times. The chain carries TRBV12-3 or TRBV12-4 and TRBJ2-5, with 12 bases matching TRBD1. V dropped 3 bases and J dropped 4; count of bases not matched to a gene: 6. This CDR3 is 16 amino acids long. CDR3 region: CASSFEGDRGRETQYF. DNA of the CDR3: TGTGCCAGCAGTTTTGAGGGGGACAGGGGGCGAGAGACCCAGTACTTC.

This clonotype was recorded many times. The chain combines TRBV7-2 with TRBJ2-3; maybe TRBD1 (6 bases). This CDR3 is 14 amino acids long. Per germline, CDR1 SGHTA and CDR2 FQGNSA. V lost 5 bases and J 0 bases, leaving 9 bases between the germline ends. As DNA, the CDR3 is TGTGCCAGCAGCCCTGGACAGAGCACAGATACGCAGTATTTT. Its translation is CASSPGQSTDTQYF. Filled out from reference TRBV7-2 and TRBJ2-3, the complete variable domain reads GAGVSQSPSNKVTEKGKDVELRCDPISGHTALYWYRQSLGQGLEFLIYFQGNSAPDKSGLPSDRFSAERTGGSVSTLTIQRTQQEDSAVYLCASSPGQSTDTQYFGPGTRLTVL.

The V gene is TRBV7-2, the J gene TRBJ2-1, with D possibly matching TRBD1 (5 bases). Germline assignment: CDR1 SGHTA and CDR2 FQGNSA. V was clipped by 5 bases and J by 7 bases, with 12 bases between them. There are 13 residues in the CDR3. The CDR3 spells CASSPTGQNEQFF. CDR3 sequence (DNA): TGTGCCAGCAGCCCCACAGGCCAGAATGAGCAGTTCTTC.

The CDR3 is CASSQSTRCTGANVLTF. The CDR3 DNA is TGCGCCAGCAGTCAATCGACACGATGCACTGGGGCCAACGTCCTGACTTTC. The genes are TRBV23-1 and TRBJ2-6; D gene uncertain. TRBV23-1 qualifies as an ORF whose function is uncertain. Trimming took off 0 bases at V and 2 bases at J, with 11 bases between the two ends. The CDR3 length is 17 residues.

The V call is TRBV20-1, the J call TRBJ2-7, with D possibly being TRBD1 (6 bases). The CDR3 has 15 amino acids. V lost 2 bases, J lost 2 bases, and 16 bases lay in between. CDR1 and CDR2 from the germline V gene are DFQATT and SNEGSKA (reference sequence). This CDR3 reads CSARSEQGFPYEQYF. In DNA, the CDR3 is TGCAGTGCTAGATCGGAACAGGGCTTCCCCTACGAGCAGTACTTC.

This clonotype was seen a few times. CDR3 in amino acids: CASSVVLAGKEQFF. The CDR3, as DNA: TGTGCCAGCAGCGTAGTCCTAGCTGGGAAAGAGCAGTTCTTC. The gene calls are TRBV9 and TRBJ2-1, with D possibly being TRBD2 (5 bases). V dropped 0 bases and J dropped 10 bases, with 14 bases sitting between them. This CDR3 has 14 amino acids. From germline, CDR1 is SGDLS and CDR2 YYNGEE.

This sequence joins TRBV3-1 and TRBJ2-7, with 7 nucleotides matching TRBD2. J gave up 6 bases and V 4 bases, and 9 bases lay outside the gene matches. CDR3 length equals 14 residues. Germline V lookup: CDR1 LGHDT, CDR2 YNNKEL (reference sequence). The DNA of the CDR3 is TGTGCCAGCAGCCCCGGACTAGGATTAGGCGAGCAGTACTTC. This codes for CASSPGLGLGEQYF.

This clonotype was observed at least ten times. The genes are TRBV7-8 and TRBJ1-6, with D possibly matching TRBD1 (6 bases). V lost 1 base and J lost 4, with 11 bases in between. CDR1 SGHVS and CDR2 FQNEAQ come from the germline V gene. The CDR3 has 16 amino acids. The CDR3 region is CASSLGGAGYNSPLHF. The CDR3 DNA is TGTGCCAGCAGCTTAGGGGGGGCTGGGTATAATTCACCCCTCCACTTT.

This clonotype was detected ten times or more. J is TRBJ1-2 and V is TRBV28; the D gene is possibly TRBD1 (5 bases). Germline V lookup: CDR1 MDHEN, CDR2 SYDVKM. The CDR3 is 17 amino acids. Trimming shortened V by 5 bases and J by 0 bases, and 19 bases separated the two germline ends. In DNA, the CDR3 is TGTGCCAGCAGTCCCCAGGGTCCGTTTCTGGCTAACTATGGCTACACCTTC. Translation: CASSPQGPFLANYGYTF.

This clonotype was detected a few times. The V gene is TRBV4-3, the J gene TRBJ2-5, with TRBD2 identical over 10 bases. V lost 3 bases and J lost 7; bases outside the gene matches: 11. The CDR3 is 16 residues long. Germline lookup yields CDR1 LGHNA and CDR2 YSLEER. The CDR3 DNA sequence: TGCGCCAGCAGCCAGGACCGGCAGAGCGGGGGGGCGACCCAGTACTTC. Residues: CASSQDRQSGGATQYF.